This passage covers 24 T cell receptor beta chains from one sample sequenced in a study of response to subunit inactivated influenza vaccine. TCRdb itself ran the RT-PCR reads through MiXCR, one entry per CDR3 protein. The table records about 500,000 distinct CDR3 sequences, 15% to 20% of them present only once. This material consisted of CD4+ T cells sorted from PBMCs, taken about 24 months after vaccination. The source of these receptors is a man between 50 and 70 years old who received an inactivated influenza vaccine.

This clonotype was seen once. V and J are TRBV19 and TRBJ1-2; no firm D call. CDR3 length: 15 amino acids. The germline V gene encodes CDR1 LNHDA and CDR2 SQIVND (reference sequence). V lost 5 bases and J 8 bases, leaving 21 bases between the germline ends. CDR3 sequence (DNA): TGTGCCAGTAGTGCCACATCTCGGACGGCGGGCGGCTACACCTTC. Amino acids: CASSATSRTAGGYTF.

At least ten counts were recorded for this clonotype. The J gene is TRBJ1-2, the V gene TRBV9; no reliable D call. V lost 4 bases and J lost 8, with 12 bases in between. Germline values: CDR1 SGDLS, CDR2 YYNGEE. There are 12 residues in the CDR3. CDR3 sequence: CASSPGSWGYTF. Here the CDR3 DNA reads TGTGCCAGCAGCCCCGGTTCTTGGGGCTACACCTTC.

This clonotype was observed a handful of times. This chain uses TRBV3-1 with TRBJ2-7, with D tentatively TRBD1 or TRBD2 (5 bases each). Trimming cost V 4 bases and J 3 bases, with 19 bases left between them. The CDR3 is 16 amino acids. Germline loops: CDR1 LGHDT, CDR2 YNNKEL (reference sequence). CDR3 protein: CASSPQGPRYGYEQYF. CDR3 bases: TGTGCCAGCAGCCCTCAGGGACCGCGATATGGCTACGAGCAGTACTTC.

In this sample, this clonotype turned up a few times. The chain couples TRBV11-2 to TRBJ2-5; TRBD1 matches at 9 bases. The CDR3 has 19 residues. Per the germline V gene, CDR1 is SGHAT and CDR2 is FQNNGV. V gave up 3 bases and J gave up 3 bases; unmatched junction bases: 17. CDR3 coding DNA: TGTGCCAGCAGCTTGTCGGGACAGGGATGGGTAGTTGCGAAAGAGACCCAGTACTTC. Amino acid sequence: CASSLSGQGWVVAKETQYF. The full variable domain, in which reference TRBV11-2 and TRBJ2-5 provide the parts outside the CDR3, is EAGVAQSPRYKIIEKRQSVAFWCNPISGHATLYWYQQILGQGPKLLIQFQNNGVVDDSQLPKDRFSAERLKGVDSTLKIQPAKLEDSAVYLCASSLSGQGWVVAKETQYFGPGTRLLVL.

CDR3 sequence reads: CASRQQGYNEQFF. The CDR3 bases are TGTGCCAGCAGACAACAGGGATACAATGAGCAGTTCTTC. This chain uses TRBV12-3 or TRBV12-4 with TRBJ2-1; D perhaps matches TRBD1 (6 bases). The V gene lost 6 bases and the J gene lost 4 bases, with 10 bases spanning the gap. The CDR3 contains 13 residues.

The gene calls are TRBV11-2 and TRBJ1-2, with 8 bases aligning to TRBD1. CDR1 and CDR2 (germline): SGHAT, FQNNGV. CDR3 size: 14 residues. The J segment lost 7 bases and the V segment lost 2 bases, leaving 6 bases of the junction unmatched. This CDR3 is CASSLRTGHLGYTF. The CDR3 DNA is TGTGCCAGCAGCTTAAGGACAGGGCACCTTGGCTACACCTTC.

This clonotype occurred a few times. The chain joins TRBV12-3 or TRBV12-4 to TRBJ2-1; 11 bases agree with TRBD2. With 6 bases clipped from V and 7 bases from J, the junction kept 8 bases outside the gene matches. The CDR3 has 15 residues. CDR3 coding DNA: TGTGCCAGCAGGATTAGCGGGGGGGCTCGGAATGAGCAGTTCTTC. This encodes CASRISGGARNEQFF.

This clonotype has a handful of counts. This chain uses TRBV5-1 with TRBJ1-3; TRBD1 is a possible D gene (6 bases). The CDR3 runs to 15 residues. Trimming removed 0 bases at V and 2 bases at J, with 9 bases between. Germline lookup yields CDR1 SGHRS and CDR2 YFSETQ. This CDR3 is CASSLGGGAGNTIYF. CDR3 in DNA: TGCGCCAGCAGCTTGGGAGGGGGAGCTGGAAACACCATATATTTT.

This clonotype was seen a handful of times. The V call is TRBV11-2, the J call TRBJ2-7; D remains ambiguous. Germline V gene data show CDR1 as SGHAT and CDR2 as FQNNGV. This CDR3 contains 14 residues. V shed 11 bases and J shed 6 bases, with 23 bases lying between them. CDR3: CASNPAASFSEQYF. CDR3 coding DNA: TGTGCCTCCAACCCTGCGGCCAGCTTTAGCGAGCAGTACTTC.

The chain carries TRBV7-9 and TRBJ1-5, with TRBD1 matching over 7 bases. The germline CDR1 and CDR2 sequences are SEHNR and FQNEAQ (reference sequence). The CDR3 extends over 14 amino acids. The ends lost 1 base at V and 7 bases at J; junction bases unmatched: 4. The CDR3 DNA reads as TGTGCCAGCAGCTTAGGGACAGGAGAGCAGCCCCAGCATTTT. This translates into CASSLGTGEQPQHF.

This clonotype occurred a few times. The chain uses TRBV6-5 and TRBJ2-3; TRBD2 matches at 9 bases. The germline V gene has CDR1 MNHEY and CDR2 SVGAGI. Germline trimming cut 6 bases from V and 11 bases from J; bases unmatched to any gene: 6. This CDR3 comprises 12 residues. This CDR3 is CASRSGTSMQYF. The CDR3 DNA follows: TGTGCCAGCAGGTCCGGGACTAGCATGCAGTATTTT.

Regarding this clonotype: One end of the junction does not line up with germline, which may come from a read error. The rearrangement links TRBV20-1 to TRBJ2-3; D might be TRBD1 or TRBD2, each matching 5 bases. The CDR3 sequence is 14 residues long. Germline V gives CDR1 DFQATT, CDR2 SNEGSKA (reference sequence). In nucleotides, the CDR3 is TGCAGTGCTTCCGACGGGGACGTTCAGGATATGCAGTATTTT. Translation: CSASDGDVQDMQYF.

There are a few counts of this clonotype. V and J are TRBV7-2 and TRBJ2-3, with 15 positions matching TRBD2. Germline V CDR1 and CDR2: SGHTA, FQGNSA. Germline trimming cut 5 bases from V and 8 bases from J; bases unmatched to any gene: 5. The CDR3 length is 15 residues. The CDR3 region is CASSQGLAGGGTQYF. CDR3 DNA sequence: TGTGCCAGCAGCCAAGGACTAGCGGGAGGGGGTACGCAGTATTTT.

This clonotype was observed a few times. The CDR3: CASSLDPVGTEAFF. In DNA form, the CDR3 reads TGTGCCAGCAGCTTAGATCCGGTGGGCACTGAAGCTTTCTTT. The chain has TRBV7-2 and TRBJ1-1; D is undetermined. The V end lost 1 base, the J end lost 4 bases, and 10 bases lay between the germline ends. Germline V gives CDR1 SGHTA, CDR2 FQGNSA. CDR3 size: 14 residues.

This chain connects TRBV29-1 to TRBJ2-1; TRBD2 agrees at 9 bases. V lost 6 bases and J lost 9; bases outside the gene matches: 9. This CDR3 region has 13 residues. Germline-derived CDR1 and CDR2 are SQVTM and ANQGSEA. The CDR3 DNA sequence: TGCAGCGTGCCGGGACTAGCAGGGGGTGAGCAGTTCTTC. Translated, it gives CSVPGLAGGEQFF.

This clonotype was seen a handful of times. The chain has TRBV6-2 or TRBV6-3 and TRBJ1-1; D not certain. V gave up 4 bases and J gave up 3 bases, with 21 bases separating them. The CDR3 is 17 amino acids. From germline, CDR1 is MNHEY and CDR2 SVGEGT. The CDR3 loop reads CASSSRNSRTADTEAFF. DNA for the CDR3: TGTGCCAGCAGTTCCCGGAATTCTAGAACGGCGGACACTGAAGCTTTCTTT.

The CDR3 protein is CASSHGGTGNTGELFF. The CDR3, as DNA: TGTGCCAGCAGCCATGGAGGGACAGGGAACACCGGGGAGCTGTTTTTT. The chain combines TRBV14 with TRBJ2-2; 8 bases align to TRBD1. The CDR3 runs 16 residues. After removal of 3 bases from V and 1 base from J, the junction contained 4 bases not matched to a gene. Looked up from germline, CDR1 is SGHDN and CDR2 is FVKESK.

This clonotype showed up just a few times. Here the CDR3 reads CASSVGGPHTDTQYF. CDR3 DNA sequence: TGTGCCAGCAGCGTCGGGGGGCCTCACACAGATACGCAGTATTTT. The V and J genes are TRBV12-3 or TRBV12-4 and TRBJ2-3; D perhaps matches TRBD2 (7 bases). V was shortened by 6 bases and J by 2 bases, with 15 bases between the two germline ends. CDR3 length: 15 residues.

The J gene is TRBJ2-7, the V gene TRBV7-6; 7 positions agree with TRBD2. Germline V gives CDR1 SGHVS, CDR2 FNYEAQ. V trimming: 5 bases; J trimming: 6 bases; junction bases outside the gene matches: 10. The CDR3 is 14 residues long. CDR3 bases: TGTGCCAGCAGCCAATGGGGGGGAGCCTTCGAGCAGTACTTC. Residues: CASSQWGGAFEQYF.

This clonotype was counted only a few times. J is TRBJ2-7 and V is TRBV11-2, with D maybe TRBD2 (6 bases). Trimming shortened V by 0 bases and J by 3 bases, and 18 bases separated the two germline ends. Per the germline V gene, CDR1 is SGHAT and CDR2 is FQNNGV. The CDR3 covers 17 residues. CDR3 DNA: TGTGCCAGCAGCTTAGATCGTAAAGCGGGCCGGGGCTACGAGCAGTACTTC. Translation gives CASSLDRKAGRGYEQYF.

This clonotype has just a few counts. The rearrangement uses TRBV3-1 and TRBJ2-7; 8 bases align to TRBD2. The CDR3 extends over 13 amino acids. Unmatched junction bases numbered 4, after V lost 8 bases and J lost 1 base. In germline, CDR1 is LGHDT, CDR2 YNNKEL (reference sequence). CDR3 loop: CASGLAGSYEQYF. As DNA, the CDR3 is TGTGCCAGCGGGTTAGCGGGGTCCTACGAGCAGTACTTC.

The CDR3 sequence: CASSRAGSRNTEAFF. The CDR3 DNA reads TGTGCCAGCAGTAGGGCAGGCTCAAGGAACACTGAAGCTTTCTTT. This rearrangement joins TRBV6-2 or TRBV6-3 to TRBJ1-1; unclear D gene. Germline V gene lookup returns CDR1 MNHEY and CDR2 SVGEGT. The CDR3 runs to 15 residues. V lost 5 bases and J 1 base, leaving 14 bases between the germline ends.

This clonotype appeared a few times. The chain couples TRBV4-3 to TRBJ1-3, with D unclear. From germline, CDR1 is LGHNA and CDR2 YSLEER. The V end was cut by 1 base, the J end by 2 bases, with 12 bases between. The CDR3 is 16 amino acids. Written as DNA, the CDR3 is TGCGCCAGCAGCCAAGGGCCGGGCCTGGCTGGAAACACCATATATTTT. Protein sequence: CASSQGPGLAGNTIYF.

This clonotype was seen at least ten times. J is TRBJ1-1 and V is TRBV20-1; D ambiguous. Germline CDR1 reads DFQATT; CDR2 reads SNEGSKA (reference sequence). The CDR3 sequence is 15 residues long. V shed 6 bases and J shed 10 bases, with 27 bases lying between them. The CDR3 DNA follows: TGCAGTGCCGGACGGCGGGCGGCCTCATATGGTGGAGCTTTCTTT. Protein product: CSAGRRAASYGGAFF.